This T cell receptor beta chain was sequenced during a study of blood T cell repertoires in COVID-19. Repertoires were generated with immunoSEQ multiplex PCR, while TCRdb's copy carries only in-frame clones and drops some. This table holds 70,000 or so clones, 90% found once. The CDR3 spans 12 residues. CDR1 and CDR2 from the germline V gene are SGHNT and YYREEE (reference sequence). With 10 bases clipped from V and 5 bases from J, the junction kept 7 bases outside the gene matches. The rearrangement joins TRBV5-4 to TRBJ2-5, with 8 bases aligning to TRBD1. Sequencing was performed on peripheral blood. This TCR derives from a woman of 80 years or more with active COVID-19. CDR3: CAGRTGRETQYF. The CDR3 DNA reads as TGTGCCGGCCGGACAGGGCGGGAGACCCAGTACTTC.